This entry lists 24 T cell receptor beta chains sequenced from one sample in a study of T cell repertoires in cytomegalovirus infection (dated by TCRdb to between 2018 and 2020). This specimen's treatment or condition label, per the study, means: in vitro stimulation with specific CMV peptide epitopes to enrich CMV-specific T cells. The antigens of these receptors remain unknown. Sequencing was performed on an Illumina HiSeq 1500. In-frame beta chains were kept once TCRdb had trimmed the public reads at Q25 with fastp and called clones with MiXCR. Every entry covers one CDR3 protein and lists the most common genes and DNA from its rows. For this sample there are about 900,000 distinct CDR3 sequences; roughly 30% appear just once. The ten top clones hold under 15% of the sample. This sample comprised cultured CD8+ T cells from PBMCs, obtained from culture after CMV antigen stimulation. Receptor source: a human donor in good health (CMV status not recorded). Some clones in this sample may be carry-over from other donors' samples.

CDR3 bases: TGCAGCGTTGAAGATCAAACAGCGAACACTGAAGCTTTCTTT. It translates to CSVEDQTANTEAFF. J is TRBJ1-1 and V is TRBV29-1; D remains ambiguous. V shed 0 bases and J shed 1 base, with 9 bases lying between them. This CDR3 comprises 14 residues. From germline, CDR1 is SQVTM and CDR2 ANQGSEA.

This clonotype was picked up many times. V and J are TRBV7-2 and TRBJ1-5, with D hard to call. Germline CDR1 is SGHTA and CDR2 is FQGNSA. Trimming pared 1 base from V and 6 bases from J, leaving 4 bases between. This CDR3 region has 12 residues. CDR3 protein: CASSLGFQPQHF. DNA for the CDR3: TGTGCCAGCAGCTTAGGGTTTCAGCCCCAGCATTTT.

In its sample, this clonotype was seen a few times. The V gene is TRBV11-3, the J gene TRBJ2-1; D possibly matches TRBD1 or TRBD2 (5 bases each). The V gene lost 4 bases and the J gene lost 5 bases, with 12 bases spanning the gap. The CDR3 has 14 residues. The germline CDR1 and CDR2 sequences are SGHNT and YENEEA. CDR3 region: CASSSRDGDNEQFF. CDR3 nucleotide sequence: TGTGCCAGCAGCTCCCGGGACGGCGACAATGAGCAGTTCTTC.

This clonotype was counted a few times. The V and J genes are TRBV2 and TRBJ2-1; D not certain. This CDR3 has 13 amino acids. CDR1 SNHLY and CDR2 FYNNEI come from the germline V gene. V was trimmed by 4 bases and J by 8 bases, leaving 12 bases between them. CDR3 DNA: TGTGCCAGCAGTGTCGGCAGGCATGATGAGCAGTTCTTC. Its translation: CASSVGRHDEQFF. Supplemented by reference TRBV2 and TRBJ2-1, the full variable domain reads EPEVTQTPSHQVTQMGQEVILRCVPISNHLYFYWYRQILGQKVEFLVSFYNNEISEKSEIFDDQFSVERPDGSNFTLKIRSTKLEDSAMYFCASSVGRHDEQFFGPGTRLTVL.

The V gene is TRBV5-4, the J gene TRBJ2-4; D uncertain. The CDR3 is 16 residues long. CDR1 is SGHNT and CDR2 is YYREEE in the germline V gene (reference sequence). Trimming took off 0 bases at V and 0 bases at J, with 10 bases between the two ends. CDR3 sequence (DNA): TGTGCCAGCAGCTTGGGCGATCTCGAAGCCAAAAACATTCAGTACTTC. Its protein is CASSLGDLEAKNIQYF. Complete variable domain (other parts from reference TRBV5-4 and TRBJ2-4): ETGVTQSPTHLIKTRGQQVTLRCSSQSGHNTVSWYQQALGQGPQFIFQYYREEENGRGNFPPRFSGLQFPNYSSELNVNALELDDSALYLCASSLGDLEAKNIQYFGAGTRLSVL.

The chain combines TRBV7-9 with TRBJ1-2, with 7 bases fitting TRBD1. V dropped 5 bases and J dropped 2; count of bases not matched to a gene: 2. CDR3 size: 13 residues. Germline V gene data show CDR1 as SEHNR and CDR2 as FQNEAQ (reference sequence). CDR3 nucleotides: TGTGCCAGCAGCGACAGGGAAAACTATGGCTACACCTTC. As protein: CASSDRENYGYTF.

V usage is TRBV5-1 and J usage is TRBJ1-1, with D perhaps TRBD1 (6 bases). CDR3 size: 14 residues. V shed 3 bases and J shed 3 bases, with 12 bases lying between them. CDR1 is SGHRS, CDR2 YFSETQ, per germline. CDR3 nucleotide sequence: TGCGCCAGCAGCTGGGGTGAGGGGGACACTGAAGCTTTCTTT. Residues: CASSWGEGDTEAFF.

This clonotype was counted at least ten times. V and J are TRBV7-2 and TRBJ2-7, with D possibly matching TRBD1 (5 bases). From germline, CDR1 is SGHTA and CDR2 FQGNSA. V was shortened by 2 bases and J by 2 bases, with 10 bases between the two germline ends. This CDR3 is built from 14 residues. CDR3 sequence: CASSLRTFPYEQYF. The DNA of the CDR3 is TGTGCCAGCAGCTTACGGACATTTCCCTACGAGCAGTACTTC.

The chain has TRBV27 and TRBJ2-1; D is tentatively TRBD1 or TRBD2 (5 bases each). This CDR3 region has 11 residues. Between the trimmed V and J ends, which lost 11 bases and 9 bases, there was a span of 14 bases. Germline loops: CDR1 MNHEY, CDR2 SMNVEV (reference sequence). DNA for the CDR3: TGTGCCTCCCTTGCCGGGGCTGAGCAGTTCTTC. This sequence encodes CASLAGAEQFF.

This clonotype was seen more than once but under ten times. V usage is TRBV12-3 or TRBV12-4 and J usage is TRBJ2-3; 8 bases align to TRBD2. The CDR3 sequence is 13 residues long. V lost 4 bases, J lost 10 bases, and 7 bases stayed unmatched. The CDR3 protein is CASSSGGLVAQYF. Written as DNA, the CDR3 is TGTGCCAGCAGTTCCGGGGGACTAGTGGCGCAGTATTTT.

This chain joins TRBV6-5 and TRBJ1-3, with D hard to call. V lost 5 bases, J lost 0 bases, and 11 bases lay in between. Looked up from germline, CDR1 is MNHEY and CDR2 is SVGAGI. The CDR3 extends over 15 amino acids. The CDR3 DNA reads as TGTGCCAGCAGTATTAACCCTCGCTCTGGAAACACCATATATTTT. Protein product: CASSINPRSGNTIYF.

This rearrangement joins TRBV19 to TRBJ1-1; D remains ambiguous. The V and J ends lost 5 bases and 1 base respectively, with 11 bases between them. The CDR3 contains 14 residues. Looked up from germline, CDR1 is LNHDA and CDR2 is SQIVND (reference sequence). The CDR3 spells CASSFDTRNTEAFF. CDR3 DNA sequence: TGTGCCAGTAGTTTCGATACTCGGAACACTGAAGCTTTCTTT.

The chain joins TRBV4-2 to TRBJ1-5; D remains unclear. The V end was cut by 0 bases, the J end by 5 bases, with 14 bases between. The germline V gene encodes CDR1 LGHNA and CDR2 YNFKEQ. This CDR3 is built from 16 residues. The DNA for the CDR3 is TGTGCCAGCAGCCAAGATAGGATGGTTCGGGATCAGCCCCAGCATTTT. This encodes CASSQDRMVRDQPQHF.

This chain uses TRBV2 with TRBJ2-3; 7 positions match TRBD2. The J segment lost 10 bases and the V segment lost 7 bases, leaving 11 bases of the junction unmatched. CDR1 is SNHLY and CDR2 is FYNNEI in the germline V gene. The CDR3 contains 13 residues. CDR3 in amino acids: CASTSSGLPAQYF. Here the CDR3 DNA reads TGTGCCAGCACATCGTCGGGACTACCGGCGCAGTATTTT.

The chain links TRBV6-2 or TRBV6-3 to TRBJ2-5, with a weak D call TRBD2 (6 bases). Trimming cost V 10 bases and J 7 bases, with 16 bases left between them. This CDR3 region has 12 residues. From germline, CDR1 is MNHEY and CDR2 SVGEGT. CDR3 in DNA: TGTGCCACCACGGAGGGTTCAGGGACCCAGTACTTC. Protein sequence: CATTEGSGTQYF.

The rearrangement links TRBV27 to TRBJ2-6, with 9 bases identical to TRBD1. The CDR3 is 19 amino acids. Per germline, CDR1 MNHEY and CDR2 SMNVEV (reference sequence). The junction had 9 bases not matched to a gene; V was cut back by 2 bases and J by 1 base. DNA of the CDR3: TGTGCCAGCAGTTTACGGTGGGACAGGGAAGGATCTGGGGCCAACGTCCTGACTTTC. It encodes CASSLRWDREGSGANVLTF.

The chain is built from TRBV4-1 and TRBJ1-1, with D unclear. Germline lookup yields CDR1 MGHRA and CDR2 YSYEKL. The CDR3 has 14 residues. Trimming left V 5 bases short and J 1 base short, with 11 bases between. This chain's CDR3 is CASSTKVGNTEAFF. The CDR3 bases are TGCGCCAGCAGCACCAAGGTCGGGAACACTGAAGCTTTCTTT.

This chain joins TRBV5-6 and TRBJ1-2; 7 bases are a match to TRBD1. V dropped 4 bases and J dropped 8; count of bases not matched to a gene: 11. CDR1 and CDR2 (germline): SGHDT, YYEEEE. This CDR3 has 14 amino acids. The CDR3 protein is CASSLGTARWGYTF. In DNA form, the CDR3 reads TGTGCCAGCAGCCTAGGGACAGCCCGCTGGGGCTACACCTTC.

This clonotype occurred a few times. The V and J genes are TRBV2 and TRBJ1-6, with 9 bases lining up with TRBD1. V trimming: 6 bases; J trimming: 9 bases; junction bases outside the gene matches: 6. The CDR3 consists of 14 residues. CDR1 and CDR2 (germline): SNHLY, FYNNEI. CDR3 protein: CASRLRDRVSPLHF. The CDR3 DNA is TGTGCCAGCAGGCTCCGGGACAGGGTTTCACCCCTCCACTTT.

In its sample, this clonotype was seen a few times. This chain connects TRBV12-3 or TRBV12-4 to TRBJ1-4, with D possibly being TRBD1 (5 bases). Between the trimmed V and J ends, which lost 3 bases and 8 bases, there was a span of 13 bases. The CDR3 extends over 14 amino acids. DNA of the CDR3: TGTGCCAGCAGTTTTTGGGACTCCGAGGAAAAACTGTTTTTT. Translation gives CASSFWDSEEKLFF.

The chain is built from TRBV7-9 and TRBJ1-6; no clear D. The germline gives CDR1 SEHNR, CDR2 FQNEAQ (reference sequence). V was pared by 6 bases and J by 6 bases, with 18 bases between. The CDR3 is 16 residues long. In DNA, the CDR3 is TGTGCCAGCAGACCTGCCCCGGGAGTGTTTAATTCACCCCTCCACTTT. It codes for CASRPAPGVFNSPLHF.

This clonotype came up a few times. This chain joins TRBV10-3 and TRBJ2-2; weak D call: TRBD2 (6 bases). V shed 8 bases and J shed 1 base, with 17 bases lying between them. Germline V gene lookup returns CDR1 ENHRY and CDR2 SYGVKD. The CDR3 has 16 residues. The CDR3 reads CAIVPGAEGNTGELFF. The CDR3 nucleotides are TGTGCCATCGTCCCCGGGGCGGAGGGGAACACCGGGGAGCTGTTTTTT.

The V call is TRBV29-1, the J call TRBJ2-2, with 9 bases that match TRBD1. V shed 2 bases and J 2 bases; nucleotides not matched to a gene: 6. Germline values: CDR1 SQVTM, CDR2 ANQGSEA. This CDR3 region has 16 residues. CDR3 protein: CSVERWDRDNTGELFF. The DNA for the CDR3 is TGCAGCGTTGAAAGATGGGACAGGGACAACACCGGGGAGCTGTTTTTT.

This clonotype was seen only a few times. V usage is TRBV29-1 and J usage is TRBJ1-5; the D gene is possibly TRBD1 (5 bases). Trimming left V 4 bases short and J 2 bases short, with 15 bases between. CDR1 is SQVTM, CDR2 ANQGSEA, per germline. CDR3 length equals 15 residues. CDR3 region: CSVGQPFIGNQPQHF. The CDR3 nucleotides read TGCAGCGTTGGACAGCCCTTCATAGGCAATCAGCCCCAGCATTTT. The variable domain in full, completed from reference TRBV29-1 and TRBJ1-5, reads SAVISQKPSRDICQRGTSLTIQCQVDSQVTMMFWYRQQPGQSLTLIATANQGSEATYESGFVIDKFPISRPNLTFSTLTVSNMSPEDSSIYLCSVGQPFIGNQPQHFGDGTRLSIL.